This entry describes one T cell receptor (beta chain). What it binds is unknown. This record comes from a study of blood T cells in healthy people across ages. The study, taken as a whole, reports: Naive T cell percentage by flow cytometry tracked strongly with beta diversity. The study found more naive CD4+ cells and higher diversity in long-lived than aged donors.

The V gene's germline CDR1 is DFQATT and CDR2 SNEGSKA (reference sequence). The CDR3 spans 15 residues. For the second PCR, which ran for 7 to 11 cycles, a sample-barcoded 5' primer and a J-beta primer mix were used. Per-sample output comprised a minimum of 2.5 million paired-end reads containing CDR3. TCRdb passed the 5' RACE reads through MiXCR, listing each CDR3 protein once. The sample shows some 1.7 million distinct CDR3 sequences, about 28% of them seen only once. Sequencing was done on a sample of blood. The V call is TRBV20-1, the J call TRBJ2-5; either TRBD1 or TRBD2 may fit D (5 bases each). The J call may be incorrect, as the DNA end agrees better with TRBJ2-7. This TCR came from a young woman in good health. DNA for the CDR3: TGCAGTGCTAGGGATGGCCTCGAGGGGTCGTACGAGCAGTACTTC. Protein sequence: CSARDGLEGSYEQYF.